The sequence of this T cell receptor (beta chain) was determined in a study of T-cell memory formation after mild COVID-19. The germline gives CDR1 SGHTA, CDR2 FQGNSA. V lost 1 base, J lost 6 bases, and 5 bases stayed unmatched. This CDR3 contains 15 residues. Broader study findings: Researchers report contracting CD4+ clones mostly in CM and EM, with CD8+ clones in EMRA. Clones contracting over day 15 to 85 were CD4/CD8 balanced, with later expanders leaning CD4+.

Turning to this clonotype: What it binds is not known.

Using its own MiXCR run on the 5' RACE reads, TCRdb lists one record per CDR3 protein. The sample gives approximately 150,000 distinct CDR3 sequences, approximately 15% of which show up once; around 14% is in the top ten. This sequence joins TRBV7-2 and TRBJ1-5, with TRBD1 identical over 8 bases. The sequenced material came from PBMCs or a T cell subset sorted from them (not recorded which). This clonotype was obtained from an adult woman who had mild COVID-19 (a few samples of this study predate the infection). Cell type and time point are not known. The CDR3 is CASSLGGTGGQPQHF. For the CDR3, the DNA is TGTGCCAGCAGCTTAGGAGGAACAGGGGGTCAGCCCCAGCATTTT.